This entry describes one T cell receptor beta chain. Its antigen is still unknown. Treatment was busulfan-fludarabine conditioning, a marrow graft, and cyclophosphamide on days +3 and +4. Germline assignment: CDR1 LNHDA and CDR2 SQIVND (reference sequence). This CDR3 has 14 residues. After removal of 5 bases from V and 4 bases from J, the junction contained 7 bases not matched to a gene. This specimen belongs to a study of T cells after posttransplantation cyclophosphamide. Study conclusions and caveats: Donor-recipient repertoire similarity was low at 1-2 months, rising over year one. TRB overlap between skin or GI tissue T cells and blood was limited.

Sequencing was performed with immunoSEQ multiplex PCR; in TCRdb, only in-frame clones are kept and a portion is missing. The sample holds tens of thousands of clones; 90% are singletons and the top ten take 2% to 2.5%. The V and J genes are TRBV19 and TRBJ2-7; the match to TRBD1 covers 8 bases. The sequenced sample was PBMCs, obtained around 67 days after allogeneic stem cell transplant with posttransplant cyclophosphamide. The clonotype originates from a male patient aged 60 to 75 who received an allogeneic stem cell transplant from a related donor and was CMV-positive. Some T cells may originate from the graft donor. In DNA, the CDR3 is TGTGCCAGTAGTCCAGGGGGCGCGAGGTACGAGCAGTACGTC. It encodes CASSPGGARYEQYV.